This T cell receptor (beta chain) was identified during a study of T-cell reconstitution after alpha-beta-depleted transplantation in children. Overall study results and limits: Reported findings indicate that, about two months after transplant, alpha-beta T cells came from several hundred expanded clones, which were derived from non-depleted graft cells.

V gave up 6 bases and J gave up 0 bases; unmatched junction bases: 9. The CDR3 is 16 residues long. The germline V gene encodes CDR1 LGHNA and CDR2 YSLEER. Note on this clonotype: Its cognate antigen is unknown.

As it was prepared, the TCRbeta library received unique molecular identifiers. One entry per CDR3 protein, called by TCRdb with MiXCR from the PCR reads. The sample holds nearly 350,000 distinct CDR3 sequences; 15% to 20% are singletons and the top ten take roughly 40%. The chain employs TRBV4-3 and TRBJ2-3; TRBD2 agrees at 7 bases. The material sequenced was PBMCs, mostly from graft donor cells, taken 360 days after TCRalphabeta/CD19-depleted stem cell transplant. The sequence came from a male patient aged 2 to 10 who had a stem cell transplant for acute lymphoblastic leukemia, so the T cells may come from the graft donor. The CDR3, as DNA: TGCGCCAGCAGTTACGGCTGGCGGGAGAGCACAGATACGCAGTATTTT. Protein product: CASSYGWRESTDTQYF.